Presented here are 15 T cell receptor beta chains from one specimen sequenced in a study of T cells in Graves' hyperthyroidism and ophthalmopathy (dated by TCRdb to the late 2010s). Library construction relied on multiplex PCR. Sequencing relied on an Illumina HiSeq 2000. The TCR beta CDR3 regions were amplified from the RNA transcripts. The first round of RT-PCR for the TCR CDR3 was performed with the HTBI primer set and the Qiagen OneStep RT-PCR kit. TCRdb's own reprocessing of the public reads used fastp at Q25 and MiXCR and kept productive beta chains. Duplicate CDR3 protein sequences are folded into a single record with the most common DNA and genes. The sample profile shows about 580,000 distinct CDR3 sequences; approximately 44% of them were found once. Together, the top ten hold around 7.7% of the sample. Source material: peripheral blood or thyroid tissue (not recorded which). These receptors all stem from a woman aged 18-30 years with Graves' hyperthyroidism.

The chain carries TRBV20-1 and TRBJ1-2; possible D gene TRBD1, 5 bases. The CDR3 has 14 residues. CDR1 and CDR2 from the germline V gene are DFQATT and SNEGSKA (reference sequence). The V gene lost 3 bases and the J gene lost 4 bases, with 15 bases spanning the gap. As DNA, the CDR3 is TGCAGTGCTAGTTCGGCGGGGACCGTCTATGGCTACACCTTC. This gives the protein CSASSAGTVYGYTF.

The V gene is TRBV7-9, the J gene TRBJ1-4, with no clear D. The CDR3 sequence is 15 residues long. Germline V gene lookup returns CDR1 SEHNR and CDR2 FQNEAQ (reference sequence). V was clipped by 5 bases and J by 3 bases, with 13 bases between them. The CDR3 DNA sequence: TGTGCCAGCAGCCCGAATAGAAATTCTAATGAAAAACTGTTTTTT. The encoded protein is CASSPNRNSNEKLFF.

V is TRBV29-1 and J is TRBJ2-7; D is uncertain. CDR3 length: 13 amino acids. Per the germline V gene, CDR1 is SQVTM and CDR2 is ANQGSEA. V dropped 0 bases and J dropped 2 bases, with 8 bases sitting between them. The CDR3 reads CSVEDRATYEQYF. Written as DNA, the CDR3 is TGCAGCGTTGAAGATAGGGCAACCTACGAGCAGTACTTC.

J is TRBJ1-2 and V is TRBV20-1, with 9 bases aligning to TRBD1. The V segment lost 1 base and the J segment 8 bases; nucleotides outside the gene matches: 8. The CDR3 covers 14 residues. From germline, CDR1 is DFQATT and CDR2 SNEGSKA (reference sequence). CDR3 sequence reads: CSARGDRAEGGYTF. The CDR3 nucleotides are TGCAGTGCTAGAGGGGACAGGGCCGAGGGGGGCTACACCTTC.

The chain is built from TRBV6-6 and TRBJ1-2; a weak D match, TRBD1 (5 bases). CDR1 MNHNY and CDR2 SVGAGI come from the germline V gene (reference sequence). The V end was cut by 4 bases, the J end by 4 bases, with 31 bases between. This CDR3 has 20 residues. The chain's CDR3 is CASSSNGAGGPYYVFYGYTF. CDR3 nucleotides: TGTGCCAGCAGTTCGAACGGCGCGGGGGGACCCTATTATGTGTTCTATGGCTACACCTTC.

There are many counts of this clonotype. This chain links TRBV24-1 with TRBJ1-1, with D uncertain. The V and J ends lost 4 bases and 0 bases respectively, with 8 bases between them. This CDR3 spans 14 amino acids. Germline V gene sequence: CDR1 KGHDR, CDR2 SFDVKD. CDR3 in amino acids: CATSDASVNTEAFF. CDR3 nucleotides: TGTGCCACCAGTGACGCCTCGGTGAACACTGAAGCTTTCTTT.

V and J are TRBV29-1 and TRBJ1-5; the D is unclear. Germline CDR1 is SQVTM and CDR2 is ANQGSEA. The CDR3 loop spans 14 amino acids. V shed 4 bases and J shed 2 bases, with 12 bases lying between them. The CDR3 nucleotides are TGCAGCGTTGTGCGGGGAGATGGCAATCAGCCCCAGCATTTT. This encodes CSVVRGDGNQPQHF.

The CDR3 sequence: CASSPDTGATGANVLTF. The CDR3 nucleotides are TGTGCCAGCAGCCCTGACACCGGGGCGACTGGGGCCAACGTCCTGACTTTC. The chain employs TRBV7-3 and TRBJ2-6; D possibly uses TRBD1 or TRBD2 (5 bases each). Trimming took off 5 bases at V and 2 bases at J, with 16 bases between the two ends. The germline gives CDR1 SGHTA, CDR2 FQGTGA. The CDR3 is made up of 17 amino acids.

There are many counts of this clonotype. V gene TRBV5-8 combines with J gene TRBJ2-2; possible D gene TRBD2, 5 bases. Trimming left V 1 base short and J 3 bases short, with 19 bases between. This CDR3 has 18 amino acids. CDR1 SGHTS and CDR2 YDEGEE come from the germline V gene. The CDR3 region has the DNA TGTGCCAGCAGCTTGAAAGCGGCCCGAAGAGGCTACACCGGGGAGCTGTTTTTT. Translating it yields CASSLKAARRGYTGELFF.

This clonotype was seen many times. CDR3 amino acids: CASSLEAGGRHEQYF. The CDR3 region has the DNA TGCGCCAGCAGCTTGGAGGCGGGAGGGCGCCACGAGCAGTACTTC. The V call is TRBV5-1, the J call TRBJ2-7; 9 positions agree with TRBD2. Germline V lookup: CDR1 SGHRS, CDR2 YFSETQ. This CDR3 is 15 amino acids long. V was pared by 0 bases and J by 5 bases, with 6 bases of the junction left unmatched.

Regarding this clonotype: Likely a read error: the CDR3 ends without its conserved phenylalanine or tryptophan. The limits of the CDR3 on the DNA are not certain, so only TCRdb's listed CDR3 is given. The chain joins TRBV7-2 to TRBJ2-7; the table's D call TRBD2 went unverified against the DNA. CDR1 is SGHTA and CDR2 is FQGNSA in the germline V gene. Including both end residues, the CDR3 is 15 amino acids long. CDR3 residues: CASSPLVSGSAVKYS.

Many counts were recorded for this clonotype. V is TRBV5-5 and J is TRBJ2-5; D perhaps matches TRBD1 (6 bases). The V gene's germline CDR1 is SGHKS and CDR2 YYEKEE (reference sequence). The CDR3 loop spans 14 amino acids. Trimming cost V 6 bases and J 5 bases, with 17 bases left between them. The CDR3 bases are TGTGCCAGCAAATATGCGACAGGCGGGGAGACCCAGTACTTC. Translating gives CASKYATGGETQYF. Full variable domain (missing parts from reference TRBV5-5 and TRBJ2-5): DAGVTQSPTHLIKTRGQQVTLRCSPISGHKSVSWYQQVLGQGPQFIFQYYEKEERGRGNFPDRFSARQFPNYSSELNVNALLLGDSALYLCASKYATGGETQYFGPGTRLLVL.

The chain recombines TRBV6-2 or TRBV6-3 with TRBJ2-2, with D perhaps TRBD1 or TRBD2 (6 bases each). CDR3 length: 18 residues. Looked up from germline, CDR1 is MNHEY and CDR2 is SVGEGT. Trimming left V 5 bases short and J 0 bases short, with 19 bases between. The CDR3 coding sequence is TGTGCCAGCAGTAAAGGGGGAGGAGTCAGGCCGAACACCGGGGAGCTGTTTTTT. Translating gives CASSKGGGVRPNTGELFF.

In this sample, this clonotype turned up many times. The V call is TRBV20-1, the J call TRBJ2-7; the D is unclear. Germline CDR1 reads DFQATT; CDR2 reads SNEGSKA (reference sequence). Trimming removed 6 bases from V and 2 bases from J, with 14 bases in between. The CDR3 extends over 13 amino acids. CDR3 residues: CSARRRATYEQYF. DNA of the CDR3: TGCAGTGCAAGGCGGAGAGCCACCTACGAGCAGTACTTC.

This chain connects TRBV12-3 or TRBV12-4 to TRBJ2-7, with TRBD1 matching over 8 bases. The J segment lost 2 bases and the V segment lost 4 bases, leaving 13 bases of the junction unmatched. This CDR3 is built from 17 residues. The DNA of the CDR3 is TGTGCCAGCAGTTACTCGACAGGGGTAAGCTCGGCCTACGAGCAGTACTTC. It translates to CASSYSTGVSSAYEQYF.